What follows are 21 T cell receptor beta chains derived from one specimen sequenced in a study of OX40 agonist ivuxolimab in advanced cancers. Assay: immunoSEQ multiplex PCR; the TCRdb copy retains only in-frame clones and omits some. The sample shows 45,000 to 50,000 clones, about four fifths of them seen only once. The source was CD4+ or CD8+ T cells sorted from blood, collected in a trial of the OX40 agonist ivuxolimab. All receptors derive from an adult with an advanced solid tumor such as melanoma, head and neck, liver or kidney cancer.

The V and J genes are TRBV30 and TRBJ2-7; D unclear. Germline lookup yields CDR1 GTSNPN and CDR2 SVGIG (reference sequence). V shed 4 bases and J shed 0 bases, with 13 bases lying between them. This CDR3 has 14 amino acids. The CDR3: CAWTRPFSSYEQYF. In DNA form, the CDR3 reads TGTGCCTGGACCCGACCGTTTAGCTCCTACGAGCAGTACTTC.

On this clone: Germline is not matched at one junction end, which may reflect a read error. V gene TRBV11-2 combines with J gene TRBJ1-1; D perhaps matches TRBD1 (6 bases). The CDR3 sequence is 13 residues long. Germline CDR1 and CDR2: SGHAT and FQNNGV. For the CDR3, the DNA is TGCAATTTGGGGGGCCAAAGAAACACTGAAGCTTTCTTT. This translates into CNLGGQRNTEAFF.

This chain uses TRBV6-1 with TRBJ1-2; 8 bases align to TRBD1. V trimming: 7 bases; J trimming: 5 bases; junction bases outside the gene matches: 9. The CDR3 runs 14 residues. Germline V gene sequence: CDR1 MNHNS, CDR2 SASEGT. The CDR3: CASTRTGGNYGYTF. As DNA, the CDR3 is TGTGCCAGCACTCGAACAGGGGGGAATTATGGCTACACCTTC.

The chain combines TRBV11-3 with TRBJ2-3; 9 positions match TRBD2. CDR3 length: 16 amino acids. Germline CDR1 SGHNT, CDR2 YENEEA. The V gene end was trimmed by 2 bases and the J gene end by 3 bases; junction bases not matched to a gene: 6. The DNA for the CDR3 is TGTGCCAGCAGCTTACCTCAAGCGGGGGGTACAGATACGCAGTATTTT. Translation: CASSLPQAGGTDTQYF.

The table lists this clone with a count of one. V and J are TRBV2 and TRBJ2-2; a weak D match, TRBD1 (5 bases). Germline CDR1 and CDR2: SNHLY and FYNNEI. This CDR3 comprises 15 residues. The ends were cut back, 7 bases at V and 2 bases at J, with 14 bases in the middle. The CDR3 DNA reads as TGTGCCAGCAACCCGATGGGGCATAACACCGGGGAGCTGTTTTTT. It specifies CASNPMGHNTGELFF.

The chain employs TRBV16 and TRBJ2-7; D is possibly TRBD1 (6 bases). Per germline, CDR1 KGHSY and CDR2 FQNENV. The V and J ends lost 5 bases and 6 bases respectively, with 14 bases between them. This CDR3 is built from 13 residues. In DNA form, the CDR3 reads TGTGCCAGCAGCGTGCAGAGACAGGTCGAGCAGTACTTC. This encodes CASSVQRQVEQYF.

This chain links TRBV4-2 with TRBJ2-7; D unclear. The CDR3 covers 15 residues. The V end was cut by 0 bases, the J end by 3 bases, with 12 bases between. The germline V gene encodes CDR1 LGHNA and CDR2 YNFKEQ. The CDR3 reads CASSQERDGIYEQYF. The CDR3 DNA reads TGTGCCAGCAGCCAAGAGCGAGACGGTATCTACGAGCAGTACTTC.

This clone was observed a single time. The chain carries TRBV28 and TRBJ1-4; tentative D call: TRBD1 (5 bases). CDR1 and CDR2 (germline): MDHEN, SYDVKM. CDR3 length equals 14 residues. Trimming stripped 5 bases from V and 8 bases from J, with 15 bases between. The CDR3 DNA reads as TGTGCCAGCAGTAAGGACACGGCGGTAGAAAAACTGTTTTTT. Its protein product is CASSKDTAVEKLFF.

The V gene is TRBV30, the J gene TRBJ2-6, with D perhaps matching TRBD2 (6 bases). The CDR3 runs to 18 residues. The V gene's germline CDR1 is GTSNPN and CDR2 SVGIG (reference sequence). V was trimmed by 2 bases and J by 0 bases, leaving 17 bases between them. CDR3 protein: CAWSIRTISPSGANVLTF. The CDR3 DNA reads as TGTGCCTGGAGTATAAGGACTATTTCCCCCTCTGGGGCCAACGTCCTGACTTTC.

The J gene is TRBJ1-1, the V gene TRBV5-8; no definite D call. This CDR3 is 14 amino acids long. Germline-derived CDR1 and CDR2 are SGHTS and YDEGEE. V lost 0 bases, J lost 2 bases, and 8 bases lay in between. The CDR3 nucleotides are TGTGCCAGCAGCTTGGAATCAGCCAACACTGAAGCTTTCTTT. It yields the protein CASSLESANTEAFF. Variable domain in full (rest from reference TRBV5-8 and TRBJ1-1): EAGVTQSPTHLIKTRGQQATLRCSPISGHTSVYWYQQALGLGLQFLLWYDEGEERNRGNFPPRFSGRQFPNYSSELNVNALELEDSALYLCASSLESANTEAFFGQGTRLTVV.

In its sample, this clone is medium-sized. This chain uses TRBV6-5 with TRBJ1-5; maybe TRBD1 (5 bases). In germline, CDR1 is MNHEY, CDR2 SVGAGI. V was pared by 0 bases and J by 6 bases, with 15 bases between. The CDR3 totals 16 residues. The CDR3, as DNA: TGTGCCAGCAGTTACTCGAAACCCGGAAGGGGTCAGCCCCAGCATTTT. Its protein product is CASSYSKPGRGQPQHF.

The chain has TRBV6-1 and TRBJ2-7; TRBD2 matches 13 bases. Trimming took 6 bases from V and 3 from J; bases not matched to a gene: 5. The CDR3 is 15 residues long. CDR1 and CDR2 (germline): MNHNS, SASEGT. The CDR3 DNA sequence: TGTGCCAGCAGACCCGGGACTAGCGGGGTCTACGAGCAGTACTTC. This encodes CASRPGTSGVYEQYF.

This clone showed up just a few times. This chain uses TRBV18 with TRBJ2-2, with D uncertain. Germline CDR1 KGHSH, CDR2 LQKENI. There are 14 residues in the CDR3. V was clipped by 4 bases and J by 0 bases, with 6 bases between them. The chain's CDR3 is CASSLPPNTGELFF. The CDR3, as DNA: TGTGCCAGCTCACTACCTCCGAACACCGGGGAGCTGTTTTTT.

There are a few counts of this clone. The chain couples TRBV7-6 to TRBJ2-7; the match to TRBD1 covers 8 bases. This CDR3 is built from 13 residues. Germline CDR1 is SGHVS and CDR2 is FNYEAQ. Trimming cost V 4 bases and J 5 bases; bases outside gene matches: 4. CDR3 region: CASSYKTGDEQYF. The DNA for the CDR3 is TGTGCCAGCAGCTACAAGACAGGGGACGAGCAGTACTTC.

Comments on this clone: The sample carries other DNA sequences with the same CDR3. The V call is TRBV29-1, the J call TRBJ1-2, with D possibly being TRBD1 (5 bases). Trimming took off 3 bases at V and 2 bases at J, with 7 bases between the two ends. The CDR3 extends over 12 amino acids. The germline V gene encodes CDR1 SQVTM and CDR2 ANQGSEA. The CDR3 loop is CSVERGNYGYTF. CDR3 DNA sequence: TGCAGCGTTGAGAGGGGCAACTATGGCTACACCTTC.

The J gene is TRBJ2-7, the V gene TRBV18; 10 bases are shared with TRBD1. This CDR3 has 17 residues. Per germline, CDR1 KGHSH and CDR2 LQKENI. The J segment lost 3 bases and the V segment lost 3 bases, leaving 11 bases of the junction unmatched. CDR3 protein: CASSPGQGLEGLYEQYF. Here the CDR3 DNA reads TGTGCCAGCTCACCGGGACAGGGGTTGGAGGGTCTCTACGAGCAGTACTTC.

The chain couples TRBV7-2 to TRBJ2-2; 10 nucleotides agree with TRBD2. Germline CDR1 and CDR2: SGHTA and FQGNSA. Unmatched junction bases numbered 1, after V lost 3 bases and J lost 6 bases. CDR3 length: 14 amino acids. DNA for the CDR3: TGTGCCAGCAGCTTGAGCGGGGGGGCCGGGGAGCTGTTTTTT. It translates to CASSLSGGAGELFF.

This chain joins TRBV19 and TRBJ2-7; D is unclear. CDR1 is LNHDA and CDR2 is SQIVND in the germline V gene (reference sequence). The CDR3 runs 13 residues. V lost 5 bases and J 2 bases, leaving 10 bases between the germline ends. In DNA, the CDR3 is TGTGCCAGTAGTCTACGGGTGGCCTACGAGCAGTACTTC. It encodes CASSLRVAYEQYF.

The gene calls are TRBV5-4 and TRBJ1-1, with D unclear. The V gene's germline CDR1 is SGHNT and CDR2 YYREEE (reference sequence). CDR3 length: 14 residues. Trimming removed 3 bases at V and 11 bases at J, with 20 bases between. Here the CDR3 reads CASSSQGGAGWAFF. The CDR3 DNA is TGTGCCAGCAGCTCCCAAGGCGGAGCAGGTTGGGCTTTCTTT.

This sequence joins TRBV10-3 and TRBJ2-2; 11 bases match TRBD1. The germline gives CDR1 ENHRY, CDR2 SYGVKD. V shed 8 bases and J 5 bases; nucleotides not matched to a gene: 7. This CDR3 has 15 amino acids. As DNA, the CDR3 is TGTGCCATCGGCCCGGGACAGGGGGGTACCGGGGAGCTGTTTTTT. Protein: CAIGPGQGGTGELFF.

The rearrangement uses TRBV2 and TRBJ2-7, with D perhaps matching TRBD2 (7 bases). The CDR3 runs 14 residues. Trimming removed 1 base at V and 5 bases at J, with 12 bases between. Germline lookup yields CDR1 SNHLY and CDR2 FYNNEI. The chain's CDR3 is CASSEEGGPNEQYF. For the CDR3, the DNA is TGTGCCAGCAGTGAAGAGGGGGGGCCCAACGAGCAGTACTTC.